This T cell receptor (beta chain) is drawn from a study of a mutant IDH1 vaccine in newly diagnosed glioma. Study context: Before enrollment, the patients had been treated with radiotherapy alone, temozolomide alone, or both together. Most of them had received both.

This clone appeared once. The antigen remains unidentified. The table came from immunoSEQ multiplex PCR; TCRdb's copy has only in-frame clones and leaves some out. The table has around 70,000 clones, 70% to 90% seen once. There are 13 residues in the CDR3. Germline lookup yields CDR1 LNHDA and CDR2 SQIVND (reference sequence). Trimming took 4 bases from V and 4 from J; bases not matched to a gene: 2. Time point reported: week 35, safety follow-up. With topical imiquimod, each dose of the vaccine consisted of 300 ug of mutant IDH1 20-mer peptide. In weeks 1, 3, 5, 7, 11, 15, 19 and 23, patients were vaccinated.

The TCR sequence derives from a man aged 25 to 40 with glioma. This chain connects TRBV19 to TRBJ1-2, with 8 positions matching TRBD1. Source: PBMCs, taken from a glioma patient whose treatment included an IDH1 peptide vaccine. The CDR3 loop reads CASSTQGAYGYTF. The CDR3 DNA reads TGTGCCAGTAGTACCCAGGGGGCCTATGGCTACACCTTC.